This T cell receptor (beta chain) was documented in a study of T-cell memory formation after mild COVID-19. V was trimmed by 2 bases and J by 5 bases, leaving 12 bases between them. The CDR3 contains 15 residues. Per the germline V gene, CDR1 is SGHTA and CDR2 is FQGTGA. TCRdb re-derived calls from the 5' RACE reads in MiXCR, one entry per CDR3 protein. This sample yields approximately 400,000 distinct CDR3 sequences, of which approximately 25% are seen a single time; around 9.5% belongs to the top ten. A few counts support this clonotype. Its specificity is not known. Findings and caveats of the study: Contracting clones localized mainly to CM and EM when CD4+ and mainly to EMRA when CD8+.

The receptor comes from an adult woman who had mild COVID-19 (a few samples of this study predate the infection). Cell type and time point are not known. The V and J genes are TRBV7-3 and TRBJ2-2, with D possibly matching TRBD1 (7 bases). Source material: PBMCs or a T cell subset sorted from them (not recorded which). In DNA form, the CDR3 reads TGTGCCAGCAGCTTACCAGGGGGAGGAACCGGGGAGCTGTTTTTT. Its translation: CASSLPGGGTGELFF.